What follows are 23 T cell receptor beta chains derived from one specimen sequenced in a study of shared clonotypes between healthy human individuals. Produced via immunoSEQ multiplex PCR; TCRdb's table is partial and in-frame only. The data show approximately 340,000 clones, with about 70% seen just once and about 10% held by the top ten. The sequenced sample was memory CD4+ T cells sorted from blood. Subset noted: CD45RA-negative fraction. The receptors were sampled from a man between 25 and 39 years old in good health.

The chain combines TRBV7-2 with TRBJ1-1, with D maybe TRBD1 (5 bases). This CDR3 spans 16 amino acids. Germline V gene lookup returns CDR1 SGHTA and CDR2 FQGNSA. V shed 1 base and J shed 4 bases, with 16 bases lying between them. The CDR3, as DNA: TGTGCCAGCAGCTTAGTTAGCGGTGGGGGGGGCACTGAAGCTTTCTTT. Translated, it gives CASSLVSGGGGTEAFF.

V is TRBV7-9 and J is TRBJ2-7; no clear D. This CDR3 is 12 amino acids long. Germline V CDR1 and CDR2: SEHNR, FQNEAQ (reference sequence). The ends were cut back, 6 bases at V and 4 bases at J, with 10 bases in the middle. As DNA, the CDR3 is TGTGCCAGCAGTCAAAGGGCGTACGAGCAGTACTTC. This sequence encodes CASSQRAYEQYF.

V is TRBV27 and J is TRBJ1-2, with 7 bases aligning to TRBD1. The ends lost 5 bases at V and 0 bases at J; junction bases unmatched: 6. Germline CDR1 and CDR2: MNHEY and SMNVEV (reference sequence). CDR3 length equals 15 residues. For the CDR3, the DNA is TGTGCCAGCAGTCCCGGGACAGCAGCTAACTATGGCTACACCTTC. Residues: CASSPGTAANYGYTF.

This clone was seen once. The chain couples TRBV5-5 to TRBJ1-3; the match to TRBD1 covers 10 bases. This CDR3 is 20 amino acids long. The germline V gene encodes CDR1 SGHKS and CDR2 YYEKEE (reference sequence). Trimming took 3 bases from V and 0 from J; bases not matched to a gene: 15. As DNA, the CDR3 is TGTGCCAGCAGCTGGAGGCGGGACAGGGGAATCCAATACTCTGGAAACACCATATATTTT. Translated: CASSWRRDRGIQYSGNTIYF.

The chain combines TRBV7-2 with TRBJ2-5; the match to TRBD1 covers 8 bases. The J call may be incorrect, as the DNA end agrees better with TRBJ2-7. In germline, CDR1 is SGHTA, CDR2 FQGNSA. This CDR3 comprises 15 residues. DNA for the CDR3: TGTGCCAGCAGCCTGGACAGGGCGAGGGCCTACGAGCAGTACTTC. It translates to CASSLDRARAYEQYF.

The DNA for the CDR3 is TGTGCCAGCAGCTCCCGACTAGCGGGAGGTACCGGGGAGCTGTTTTTT. The encoded protein is CASSSRLAGGTGELFF. The chain carries TRBV7-6 and TRBJ2-2, with 13 bases aligning to TRBD2. V lost 4 bases to trimming and J lost 5 bases; unmatched junction nucleotides: 4. The CDR3 is 16 amino acids. Germline values: CDR1 SGHVS, CDR2 FNYEAQ.

The chain is built from TRBV19 and TRBJ2-5, with D possibly TRBD1 on 5 matching bases. Germline V lookup: CDR1 LNHDA, CDR2 SQIVND (reference sequence). Trimming took off 9 bases at V and 1 base at J, with 12 bases between the two ends. There are 13 residues in the CDR3. CDR3 sequence reads: CASSRTPQETQYF. The CDR3 region has the DNA TGTGCCAGCTCCAGGACACCCCAAGAGACCCAGTACTTC.

This chain connects TRBV11-3 to TRBJ2-7, with 10 bases lining up with TRBD1. Germline V gene sequence: CDR1 SGHNT, CDR2 YENEEA. The CDR3 has 15 amino acids. V dropped 1 base and J dropped 5; count of bases not matched to a gene: 5. This CDR3 reads CASSLGGTGAHEQYF. CDR3 DNA: TGTGCCAGCAGCTTAGGCGGGACAGGGGCCCACGAGCAGTACTTC.

This rearrangement joins TRBV12-2 to TRBJ2-7; TRBD2, the table's D call, was not compared with the DNA. TRBV12-2 is tagged as a pseudogene. The CDR3 totals 14 residues. CDR3 loop: CASRCCASSYEQYF. The CDR3 DNA reads TGTGCAAGTCGCTGTTGCGCGAGCTCCTACGAGCAGTACTTC.

This chain links TRBV5-1 with TRBJ2-2; TRBD2 agrees at 9 bases. The CDR3 has 16 residues. From germline, CDR1 is SGHRS and CDR2 YFSETQ. Germline trimming cut 4 bases from V and 0 bases from J; bases unmatched to any gene: 4. The CDR3 region has the DNA TGCGCCAGCAGCCACCGGACTAGCGCGAACACCGGGGAGCTGTTTTTT. Amino acids: CASSHRTSANTGELFF.

The chain joins TRBV7-2 to TRBJ1-2, with 7 bases that match TRBD1. Germline V gene sequence: CDR1 SGHTA, CDR2 FQGNSA. The junction had 9 bases not matched to a gene; V was cut back by 2 bases and J by 6 bases. This CDR3 contains 15 residues. CDR3 protein: CASSLLRGRTDGYTF. CDR3 sequence (DNA): TGTGCCAGCAGCTTATTGAGGGGGCGAACGGATGGCTACACCTTC.

This sequence joins TRBV18 and TRBJ2-3, with 8 bases identical to TRBD1. The V gene end was trimmed by 6 bases and the J gene end by 3 bases; junction bases not matched to a gene: 8. CDR3 length: 15 amino acids. CDR1 and CDR2 from the germline V gene are KGHSH and LQKENI. The CDR3 sequence is CASSKWTGLTDTQYF. The CDR3 coding sequence is TGTGCCAGCTCCAAATGGACAGGGCTAACAGATACGCAGTATTTT.

V usage is TRBV5-5 and J usage is TRBJ2-1; 8 nucleotides align to TRBD1. Per germline, CDR1 SGHKS and CDR2 YYEKEE (reference sequence). The CDR3 runs to 15 residues. The junction had 8 bases not matched to a gene; V was cut back by 4 bases and J by 5 bases. For the CDR3, the DNA is TGTGCCAGCAGCAGGCATGGACAGGGAGACAATGAGCAGTTCTTC. This encodes CASSRHGQGDNEQFF.

The rearrangement links TRBV15 to TRBJ1-2, with TRBD1 matching 10 bases. This CDR3 has 15 residues. Trimming took 2 bases from V and 6 from J; bases not matched to a gene: 6. Looked up from germline, CDR1 is LNHNV and CDR2 is YYDKDF (reference sequence). DNA of the CDR3: TGTGCCACCAGCAGATACCGGGACAGGGGTGATGGCTACACCTTC. Its protein is CATSRYRDRGDGYTF. Based on the CDR3 plus reference TRBV15 and TRBJ1-2, the full variable domain is DAMVIQNPRYQVTQFGKPVTLSCSQTLNHNVMYWYQQKSSQAPKLLFHYYDKDFNNEADTPDNFQSRRPNTSFCFLDIRSPGLGDTAMYLCATSRYRDRGDGYTFGSGTRLTVV.

This rearrangement joins TRBV5-6 to TRBJ2-7; a possible D gene is TRBD2 (6 bases). V dropped 2 bases and J dropped 2 bases, with 11 bases sitting between them. Germline V gives CDR1 SGHDT, CDR2 YYEEEE. The CDR3 covers 14 residues. This chain's CDR3 is CASSFGGVPYEQYF. CDR3 DNA sequence: TGTGCCAGCAGCTTTGGCGGGGTCCCCTACGAGCAGTACTTC.

This chain joins TRBV11-2 and TRBJ1-4; D perhaps matches TRBD1 (6 bases). The CDR3 extends over 13 amino acids. V gave up 5 bases and J gave up 2 bases, with 6 bases separating them. CDR1 and CDR2 from the germline V gene are SGHAT and FQNNGV. CDR3 region: CASSQGTNEKLFF. CDR3 sequence (DNA): TGTGCCAGCAGCCAGGGGACTAATGAAAAACTGTTTTTT.

The rearrangement uses TRBV5-4 and TRBJ2-5; no reliable D call. The CDR3 is 13 residues long. Deletions cut 4 bases from V and 2 bases from J, with 9 bases between. Germline CDR1 and CDR2: SGHNT and YYREEE (reference sequence). This CDR3 reads CASSNQKQETQYF. The CDR3 DNA is TGTGCCAGCAGCAACCAAAAACAAGAGACCCAGTACTTC. Supplemented by reference TRBV5-4 and TRBJ2-5, the full variable domain reads ETGVTQSPTHLIKTRGQQVTLRCSSQSGHNTVSWYQQALGQGPQFIFQYYREEENGRGNFPPRFSGLQFPNYSSELNVNALELDDSALYLCASSNQKQETQYFGPGTRLLVL.

This clone has only one observation. The same CDR3 can be traced to other DNA sequences in this sample. The V and J genes are TRBV7-6 and TRBJ2-5; no definite D call. The CDR3 sequence is 13 residues long. V lost 1 base to trimming and J lost 1 base, with 4 bases between them. Germline assignment: CDR1 SGHVS and CDR2 FNYEAQ. The CDR3 spells CASSLVTQETQYF. DNA of the CDR3: TGTGCCAGCAGCTTAGTTACCCAAGAGACCCAGTACTTC.

The CDR3 is CASSRDMSLGTEAFF. CDR3 sequence (DNA): TGCGCCAGCAGCCGGGACATGAGTCTGGGCACTGAAGCTTTCTTT. The chain uses TRBV5-1 and TRBJ1-1, with a weak D call TRBD1 (6 bases). The V and J ends lost 4 bases and 4 bases respectively, with 17 bases between them. CDR1 is SGHRS and CDR2 is YFSETQ in the germline V gene. This CDR3 spans 15 amino acids.

On this clone: A much larger clone lies a single base off, so this may be a read error. Other DNA sequences in this sample translate to the same CDR3. The chain recombines TRBV6-4 with TRBJ2-6; D ambiguous. V shed 1 base and J shed 0 bases, with 1 base lying between them. CDR3 length: 14 amino acids. Germline values: CDR1 MRHNA, CDR2 SNTAGT. CDR3 residues: CASSDYSGANVLTF. CDR3 coding DNA: TGTGCCAGCAGTGACTACTCTGGGGCCAACGTCCTGACTTTC.

The rearrangement joins TRBV11-3 to TRBJ2-2; the match to TRBD1 covers 11 bases. Germline trimming cut 4 bases from V and 4 bases from J; bases unmatched to any gene: 5. CDR1 is SGHNT, CDR2 YENEEA, per germline. The CDR3 spans 16 residues. CDR3 residues: CASSSGQGAGTGELFF. In DNA form, the CDR3 reads TGTGCCAGCAGCTCCGGACAGGGGGCCGGCACCGGGGAGCTGTTTTTT.

The chain couples TRBV5-1 to TRBJ2-3; D is uncertain. The CDR3 is made up of 16 amino acids. The V end lost 0 bases, the J end lost 1 base, and 12 bases lay between the germline ends. CDR1 is SGHRS and CDR2 is YFSETQ in the germline V gene. The CDR3 DNA is TGCGCCAGCAGCTTGGGTGTGGCTCCGGGCACAGATACGCAGTATTTT. Protein sequence: CASSLGVAPGTDTQYF.

This clone was counted between two and nine times. The CDR3 region is CASSQGGGQGVETQYF. CDR3 coding DNA: TGTGCCAGCAGCCAAGGGGGGGGACAGGGAGTGGAGACCCAGTACTTC. The chain recombines TRBV4-2 with TRBJ2-5, with 9 bases aligning to TRBD1. The CDR3 length is 16 residues. Per germline, CDR1 LGHNA and CDR2 YNFKEQ. V was clipped by 1 base and J by 5 bases; unmatched bases: 8.